This T cell receptor beta chain was observed in a study of vaccination effects on CD4 cells after COVID-19. For the study at large: Post-vaccine specimens were collected at a median of 72 days following the second dose.

ViraFEST used viral peptide pools to expand antigen-specific CD4+ T cells before sequencing. Following culture for approximately ten days, CD4+ T cells were isolated. Two-dose BNT162b2 or mRNA-1273 vaccination was given to participants. Assay used: immunoSEQ multiplex PCR; TCRdb lists only in-frame clones, some missing. The sample includes 30,000 to 40,000 clones, almost 85% seen only once; the top ten take just under 2%. In regard to this clone: Its antigen is still unknown.

Germline CDR1 reads SGHDT; CDR2 reads YYEEEE. The CDR3 length is 16 residues. Trimming removed 4 bases from V and 2 bases from J, with 19 bases in between. This TCR was recovered from a human donor who received a COVID-19 vaccine. Some clones in this sample may be carry-over from other donors' samples. The rearrangement uses TRBV5-6 and TRBJ2-7; D remains ambiguous. The sample in question was CD4+ T cells from PBMCs cultured with HCoV-NL63 spike peptides, obtained after COVID-19 vaccination. The chain's CDR3 is CASSAPRSVGPYEQYV. The CDR3, as DNA: TGTGCCAGCAGCGCGCCTCGGTCTGTAGGGCCCTACGAGCAGTACGTC.